One sample yielded the 19 T cell receptor beta chains listed below, sequenced in a study of response to subunit inactivated influenza vaccine. A single record per CDR3 protein comes from TCRdb applying MiXCR to the RT-PCR reads. Of about 300,000 distinct CDR3 sequences detected, over 20% appear once; the ten largest clones hold 10%. The sample consisted of PBMCs from blood, taken roughly 20 months after vaccination. Receptors were obtained from a man aged 45 to 70 who received an inactivated influenza vaccine.

This clonotype was counted between two and nine times. This sequence joins TRBV20-1 and TRBJ2-3, with 12 bases identical to TRBD2. The CDR3 spans 14 residues. V lost 5 bases and J lost 0; bases outside the gene matches: 0. Germline CDR1 DFQATT, CDR2 SNEGSKA (reference sequence). The CDR3 region is CSAGTSGSTDTQYF. For the CDR3, the DNA is TGCAGTGCTGGGACTAGCGGGAGCACAGATACGCAGTATTTT.

This clonotype occurred a few times. The rearrangement links TRBV27 to TRBJ1-1; TRBD1 aligns across 8 bases. The CDR3 loop spans 16 amino acids. Per the germline V gene, CDR1 is MNHEY and CDR2 is SMNVEV (reference sequence). V was pared by 5 bases and J by 1 base, with 9 bases of the junction left unmatched. The CDR3 nucleotides are TGTGCCAGCAGTCGATCAGGGGGCGATAAGAACACTGAAGCTTTCTTT. This translates into CASSRSGGDKNTEAFF.

This chain connects TRBV10-3 to TRBJ2-3; 9 bases map to TRBD2. This CDR3 contains 13 residues. Per germline, CDR1 ENHRY and CDR2 SYGVKD. The trim removed 7 bases at V and 4 bases at J, leaving 3 bases unmatched. CDR3 nucleotide sequence: TGTGCCATCAAACTAGCGGGTTCAGATACGCAGTATTTT. Its translation: CAIKLAGSDTQYF.

This clonotype was detected a few times. The gene calls are TRBV12-3 or TRBV12-4 and TRBJ2-1; D call uncertain. Trimming shortened V by 8 bases and J by 0 bases, and 11 bases separated the two germline ends. The length of the CDR3 is 14 residues. The CDR3 loop reads CASAKASSYNEQFF. DNA for the CDR3: TGTGCCAGCGCAAAGGCAAGCTCCTACAATGAGCAGTTCTTC.

CDR3 in DNA: TGTGCCAGCAGCCAAGATGGAGGGACAGGGGTAAAGGGCTACACCTTC. It encodes CASSQDGGTGVKGYTF. The chain links TRBV4-2 to TRBJ1-2; 10 bases agree with TRBD1. With V trimmed by 0 bases and J by 8 bases, 9 bases remained unmatched. Germline V gives CDR1 LGHNA, CDR2 YNFKEQ. The CDR3 extends over 16 amino acids.

In this sample, this clonotype turned up many times. This chain uses TRBV9 with TRBJ1-1; D may be TRBD1 (5 bases). Germline CDR1 SGDLS, CDR2 YYNGEE. The CDR3 contains 14 residues. V shed 4 bases and J shed 1 base, with 11 bases lying between them. CDR3 in amino acids: CASSTGTANTEAFF. CDR3 nucleotides: TGTGCCAGCAGCACGGGGACGGCGAACACTGAAGCTTTCTTT.

Only a few counts were recorded for this clonotype. The chain combines TRBV18 with TRBJ2-7, with D possibly called TRBD1 or TRBD2 (5 bases each). This CDR3 spans 15 amino acids. The V gene's germline CDR1 is KGHSH and CDR2 LQKENI. V was shortened by 3 bases and J by 6 bases, with 18 bases between the two germline ends. CDR3 nucleotide sequence: TGTGCCAGCTCACCGACTTTTGGGACGGGGTCCGAGCAGTACTTC. Translation gives CASSPTFGTGSEQYF.

In its sample, this clonotype was seen many times. The gene calls are TRBV29-1 and TRBJ2-7; D unresolved. V lost 4 bases and J lost 3, with 4 bases in between. There are 10 residues in the CDR3. Germline loops: CDR1 SQVTM, CDR2 ANQGSEA. As DNA, the CDR3 is TGCAGCGTTGTAAACTACGAGCAGTACTTC. Translated: CSVVNYEQYF.

This clonotype was counted between two and nine times. The chain combines TRBV3-1 with TRBJ2-2, with D unclear. The CDR3 runs 17 residues. Trimming took off 4 bases at V and 0 bases at J, with 15 bases between the two ends. Germline V gene sequence: CDR1 LGHDT, CDR2 YNNKEL (reference sequence). Here the CDR3 reads CASSLIRSSTNTGELFF. CDR3 nucleotide sequence: TGTGCCAGCAGCCTCATCAGATCCTCCACGAACACCGGGGAGCTGTTTTTT.

This clonotype has a count of ten or more. This chain connects TRBV7-3 to TRBJ1-6; the match to TRBD1 covers 8 bases. J gave up 8 bases and V 4 bases, and 7 bases lay outside the gene matches. The CDR3 extends over 15 amino acids. CDR1 SGHTA and CDR2 FQGTGA come from the germline V gene. CDR3 in amino acids: CASSSGQGRHSPLHF. The DNA for the CDR3 is TGTGCCAGCAGCTCCGGACAGGGAAGGCATTCACCCCTCCACTTT.

This chain joins TRBV20-1 and TRBJ2-7; 9 bases map to TRBD1. CDR1 and CDR2 from the germline V gene are DFQATT and SNEGSKA (reference sequence). This CDR3 contains 15 residues. The ends lost 6 bases at V and 3 bases at J; junction bases unmatched: 12. The CDR3 bases are TGCAGTGCGCCCCAAACCGGGACAGGGAACTACGAGCAGTACTTC. Its protein product is CSAPQTGTGNYEQYF.

The chain carries TRBV4-1 and TRBJ2-7, with 7 bases fitting TRBD1. V lost 5 bases and J lost 4; bases outside the gene matches: 11. Germline V gene data show CDR1 as MGHRA and CDR2 as YSYEKL. The CDR3 consists of 15 residues. CDR3 in DNA: TGCGCCAGCAGCAAACAACCGGGACAGAGATACGAGCAGTACTTC. Translated, it gives CASSKQPGQRYEQYF.

The gene calls are TRBV4-2 and TRBJ1-5, with 9 bases identical to TRBD1. The CDR3 runs 18 residues. V was pared by 4 bases and J by 4 bases, with 14 bases of the junction left unmatched. CDR1 is LGHNA, CDR2 YNFKEQ, per germline. The CDR3 nucleotides are TGTGCCAGCAGCCGAGAAGTAGGGGGACAGGGTAGTAATCAGCCCCAGCATTTT. Residues: CASSREVGGQGSNQPQHF.

In this sample, this clonotype turned up a few times. The rearrangement links TRBV12-3 or TRBV12-4 to TRBJ1-6; TRBD1 matches 7 bases. The V and J ends lost 2 bases and 6 bases, in that order; junction bases with no gene match: 4. The CDR3 runs to 15 residues. The CDR3 bases are TGTGCCAGCAGTTTATTCGCAGGGGGTAATTCACCCCTCCACTTT. Its protein product is CASSLFAGGNSPLHF.

A word on this clonotype: The junction differs from germline at one of its ends, possibly a read error. V gene TRBV18 combines with J gene TRBJ1-5; D uncertain. Germline V gene sequence: CDR1 KGHSH, CDR2 LQKENI. The CDR3 consists of 16 residues. The CDR3 DNA reads as TGTGCCAGCTCACCAGGTGCTAGAAGTTCCAATCAGGCCCAGCATTTT. Residues: CASSPGARSSNQAQHF.

The chain is built from TRBV12-3 or TRBV12-4 and TRBJ1-5, with a possible D match to TRBD1 (6 bases). The CDR3 has 15 amino acids. V lost 5 bases and J lost 3, with 14 bases in between. The CDR3 nucleotides read TGTGCCAGCAGTGCTGGACAGACTATCAATCAGCCCCAGCATTTT. Amino acid sequence: CASSAGQTINQPQHF.

This clonotype was seen a handful of times. The chain couples TRBV4-2 to TRBJ1-4; D is perhaps TRBD1 (5 bases). Per the germline V gene, CDR1 is LGHNA and CDR2 is YNFKEQ. The length of the CDR3 is 14 residues. V gave up 4 bases and J gave up 4 bases, with 10 bases separating them. Written as DNA, the CDR3 is TGTGCCAGCAGCCTCGGGGCGGTTAATGAAAAACTGTTTTTT. Translation gives CASSLGAVNEKLFF.

Of note for this clonotype: The CDR3 carries no conserved terminal phenylalanine or tryptophan, so it likely arises from a read error. This rearrangement joins TRBV6-1 to TRBJ1-5; possible D gene TRBD1, 5 bases. Deletions cut 2 bases from V and 6 bases from J, with 11 bases between. Germline CDR1 and CDR2: MNHNS and SASEGT. The CDR3 is made up of 14 amino acids. The CDR3 region is CASSERGGLQPQHS. The CDR3 bases are TGTGCCAGCAGTGAAAGGGGCGGGCTTCAGCCCCAGCATTCT.

V is TRBV6-5 and J is TRBJ2-7; D unclear. The V gene lost 1 base and the J gene lost 2 bases, with 9 bases spanning the gap. CDR1 MNHEY and CDR2 SVGAGI come from the germline V gene. The CDR3 has 14 residues. In DNA, the CDR3 is TGTGCCAGCAGTTACTTGGACGGTACCTACGAGCAGTACTTC. This translates into CASSYLDGTYEQYF.